Only a few counts were recorded for the clone carrying this T cell receptor beta chain. The antigen is not known. Investigators reverse transcribed all isolated RNA, so they sequenced expressed TCRB transcripts. Libraries were prepared by immunoSEQ multiplex PCR; TCRdb keeps only in-frame clonotypes and omits some of them. The top ten hold under 0.04% of the sample, which has a few hundred thousand clones, about 15% seen once. The V gene lost 0 bases and the J gene lost 1 base, with 9 bases spanning the gap. CDR1 is SGHNT and CDR2 is YYREEE in the germline V gene (reference sequence). This CDR3 spans 15 amino acids. CD4+ naive, central memory, regulatory and stem cell-like memory cells were sorted via CD45RO/CCR7/CD25/CD127/CD95/CD27. The data stem from a study of beta chain features in type 1 diabetes. Study-wide results and caveats: Cells with high TCR expression could be over-represented by cDNA sequencing. Among all four CD4+ subsets, Type 1 diabetes patients had TCRB CDR3s that were moderately but significantly shorter. Amplification by PCR could prefer shorter templates, with the same effect in patients and controls.

The receptor's source is a man between 25 and 39 years old in good health. The specimen sequenced was naive CD4+ T cells from blood. V gene TRBV5-4 combines with J gene TRBJ2-3, with a possible D match to TRBD1 (5 bases). The CDR3 reads CASSLEDTGTDTQYF. The CDR3 bases are TGTGCCAGCAGCTTGGAGGACACGGGCACAGATACGCAGTATTTT. Variable domain in full (rest from reference TRBV5-4 and TRBJ2-3): ETGVTQSPTHLIKTRGQQVTLRCSSQSGHNTVSWYQQALGQGPQFIFQYYREEENGRGNFPPRFSGLQFPNYSSELNVNALELDDSALYLCASSLEDTGTDTQYFGPGTRLTVL.